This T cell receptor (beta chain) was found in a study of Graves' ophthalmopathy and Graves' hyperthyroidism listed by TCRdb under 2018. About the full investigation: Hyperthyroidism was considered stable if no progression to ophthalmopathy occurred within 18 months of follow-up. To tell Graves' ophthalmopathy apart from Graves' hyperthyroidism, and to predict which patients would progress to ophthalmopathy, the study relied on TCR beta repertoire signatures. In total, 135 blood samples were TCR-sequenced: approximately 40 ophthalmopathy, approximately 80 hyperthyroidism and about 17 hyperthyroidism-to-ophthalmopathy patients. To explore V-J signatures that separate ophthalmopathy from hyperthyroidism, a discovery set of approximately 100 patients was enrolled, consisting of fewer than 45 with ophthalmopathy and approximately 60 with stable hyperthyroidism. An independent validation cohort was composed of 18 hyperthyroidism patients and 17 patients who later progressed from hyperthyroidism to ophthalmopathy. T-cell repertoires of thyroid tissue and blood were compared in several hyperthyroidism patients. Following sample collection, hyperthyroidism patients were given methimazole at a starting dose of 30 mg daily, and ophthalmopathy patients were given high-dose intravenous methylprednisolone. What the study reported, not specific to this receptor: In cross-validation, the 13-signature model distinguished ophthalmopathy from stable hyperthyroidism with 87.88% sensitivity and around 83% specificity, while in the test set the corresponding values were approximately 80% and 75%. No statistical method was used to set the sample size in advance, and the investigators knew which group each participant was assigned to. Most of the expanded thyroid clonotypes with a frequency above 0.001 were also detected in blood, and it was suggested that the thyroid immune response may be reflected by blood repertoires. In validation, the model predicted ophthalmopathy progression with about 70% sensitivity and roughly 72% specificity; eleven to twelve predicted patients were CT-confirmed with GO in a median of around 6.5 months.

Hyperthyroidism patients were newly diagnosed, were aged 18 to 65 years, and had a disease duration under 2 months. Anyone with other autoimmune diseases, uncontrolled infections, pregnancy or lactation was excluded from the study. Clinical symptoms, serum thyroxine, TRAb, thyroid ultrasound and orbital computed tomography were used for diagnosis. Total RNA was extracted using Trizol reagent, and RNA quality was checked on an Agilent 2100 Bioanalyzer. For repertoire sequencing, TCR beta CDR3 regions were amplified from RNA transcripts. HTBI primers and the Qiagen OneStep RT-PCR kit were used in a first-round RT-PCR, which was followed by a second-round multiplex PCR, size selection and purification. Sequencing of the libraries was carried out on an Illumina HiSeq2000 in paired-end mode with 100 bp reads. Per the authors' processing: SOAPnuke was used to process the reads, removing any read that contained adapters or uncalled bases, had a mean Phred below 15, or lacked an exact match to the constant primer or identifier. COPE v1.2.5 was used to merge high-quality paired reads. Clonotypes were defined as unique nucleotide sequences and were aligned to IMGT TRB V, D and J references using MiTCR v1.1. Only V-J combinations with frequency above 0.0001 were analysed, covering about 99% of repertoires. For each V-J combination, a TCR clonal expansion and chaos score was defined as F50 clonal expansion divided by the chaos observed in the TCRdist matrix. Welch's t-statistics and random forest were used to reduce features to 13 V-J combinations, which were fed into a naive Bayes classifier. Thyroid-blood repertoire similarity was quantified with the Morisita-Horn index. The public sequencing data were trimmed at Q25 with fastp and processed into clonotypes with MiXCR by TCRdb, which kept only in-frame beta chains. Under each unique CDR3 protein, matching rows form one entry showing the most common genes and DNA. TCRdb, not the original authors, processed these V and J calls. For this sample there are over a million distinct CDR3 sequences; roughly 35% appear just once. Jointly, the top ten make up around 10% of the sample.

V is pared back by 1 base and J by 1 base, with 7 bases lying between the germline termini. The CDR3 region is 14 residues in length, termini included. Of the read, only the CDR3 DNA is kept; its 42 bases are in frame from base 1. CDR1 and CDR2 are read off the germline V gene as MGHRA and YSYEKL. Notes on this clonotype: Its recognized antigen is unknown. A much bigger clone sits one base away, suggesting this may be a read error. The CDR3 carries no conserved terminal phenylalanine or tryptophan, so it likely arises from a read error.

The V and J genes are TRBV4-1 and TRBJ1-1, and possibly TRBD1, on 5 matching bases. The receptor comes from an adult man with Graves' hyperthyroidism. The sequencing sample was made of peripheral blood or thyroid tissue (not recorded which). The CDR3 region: CASSQGRGNTEAFS. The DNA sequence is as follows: TGCGCCAGCAGCCAAGGGAGGGGGAACACTGAAGCTTTCTCT.